These 25 T cell receptor beta chains originate from one sample sequenced in a study of T cell responses to AZD1222 COVID-19 vaccine (dated by TCRdb to 2020 to 2023). According to the study, the label for this sample's time point signals: baseline before first vaccination. The library was built by means of the immunoSEQ multiplex PCR assay. As stored in TCRdb, this immuneACCESS dataset retains in-frame rearrangements with V and J assigned. A fraction of the clones does not appear; measured against another copy, unresolved V genes explain less than half of the discrepancy, and the remainder lacks a known reason. The sample profile shows around 130,000 clones; about 86% of them were found once. Roughly an eighth of the sample rests with the top ten. The sequenced sample was peripheral blood, obtained on day 0 of AZD1222 vaccination. These receptors all come from an adult in good health.

V usage is TRBV7-8 and J usage is TRBJ1-1; 8 positions agree with TRBD1. Germline loops: CDR1 SGHVS, CDR2 FQNEAQ. J lost 1 base, V lost 7 bases, and 14 bases had no gene match. This CDR3 is 17 amino acids long. CDR3 sequence reads: CASILNDRGGWNTEAFF. CDR3 coding DNA: TGTGCCAGCATCCTGAACGACAGGGGAGGGTGGAACACTGAAGCTTTCTTT.

This chain connects TRBV5-1 to TRBJ1-2; TRBD1 is a possible D gene (6 bases). V was clipped by 5 bases and J by 4 bases, with 9 bases between them. The length of the CDR3 is 12 residues. Germline CDR1 is SGHRS and CDR2 is YFSETQ. The CDR3 is CASSRTAYGYTF. CDR3 in DNA: TGCGCCAGCAGTAGGACAGCCTATGGCTACACCTTC.

The J gene is TRBJ2-2, the V gene TRBV9, with 10 bases fitting TRBD1. The germline CDR1 and CDR2 sequences are SGDLS and YYNGEE. J gave up 4 bases and V 0 bases, and 0 bases lay outside the gene matches. The CDR3 spans 15 residues. The chain's CDR3 is CASSVGTGGTGELFF. The CDR3 region has the DNA TGTGCCAGCAGCGTAGGGACAGGGGGCACCGGGGAGCTGTTTTTT.

This chain joins TRBV28 and TRBJ2-7, with a tentative D call TRBD2 (6 bases). Germline V lookup: CDR1 MDHEN, CDR2 SYDVKM. Trimming pared 3 bases from V and 7 bases from J, leaving 10 bases between. The CDR3 runs 12 residues. This CDR3 is CASSFGREEQYF. The CDR3 bases are TGTGCCAGCAGTTTTGGCCGGGAGGAGCAGTACTTC.

This chain uses TRBV10-3 with TRBJ1-1, with D uncertain. V was trimmed by 2 bases and J by 1 base, leaving 8 bases between them. This CDR3 contains 14 residues. Germline V gene lookup returns CDR1 ENHRY and CDR2 SYGVKD. Here the CDR3 DNA reads TGTGCCATCAGTGAGCCTACAAGGAACACTGAAGCTTTCTTT. Translated: CAISEPTRNTEAFF.

This clone was seen a handful of times. V and J are TRBV24-1 and TRBJ2-1; D may correspond to TRBD1 or TRBD2 (5 bases each). The V end was cut by 9 bases, the J end by 3 bases, with 8 bases between. CDR1 and CDR2 from the germline V gene are KGHDR and SFDVKD. The CDR3 spans 12 residues. CDR3 nucleotides: TGTGCCACCTGGGACGGCTACAATGAGCAGTTCTTC. Amino acid sequence: CATWDGYNEQFF.

This chain joins TRBV6-5 and TRBJ2-3; 7 bases align to TRBD2. The germline gives CDR1 MNHEY, CDR2 SVGAGI. CDR3 length: 13 amino acids. Unmatched junction bases numbered 6, after V lost 6 bases and J lost 6 bases. CDR3 region: CASRRLARDTQYF. For the CDR3, the DNA is TGTGCCAGCAGGAGACTAGCTCGGGATACGCAGTATTTT.

V and J are TRBV5-5 and TRBJ2-7; the D gene could be TRBD1 or TRBD2 (5 bases each). Per the germline V gene, CDR1 is SGHKS and CDR2 is YYEKEE (reference sequence). The V end was cut by 0 bases, the J end by 3 bases, with 13 bases between. CDR3 length: 15 residues. CDR3 loop: CASSLEGTVIYEQYF. In DNA form, the CDR3 reads TGTGCCAGCAGCTTGGAGGGGACGGTGATCTACGAGCAGTACTTC.

The CDR3 is CASSQQGAKGYGYTF. CDR3 nucleotide sequence: TGTGCCAGCAGCCAACAGGGGGCTAAGGGCTATGGCTACACCTTC. The V call is TRBV3-1 (or the pseudogene TRBV3-2), the J call TRBJ1-2, with TRBD1 matching 8 bases. Germline CDR1 and CDR2: LGHDT and YNNKEL (reference sequence). The CDR3 has 15 residues. Trimming took 2 bases from V and 4 from J; bases not matched to a gene: 6.

The chain links TRBV5-6 to TRBJ2-5; tentatively, D is TRBD2 (7 bases). This CDR3 spans 13 amino acids. Germline V gives CDR1 SGHDT, CDR2 YYEEEE. V gave up 4 bases and J gave up 4 bases, with 11 bases separating them. The CDR3 is CASSKRGGETQYF. The CDR3 nucleotides read TGTGCCAGCAGCAAAAGGGGGGGAGAGACCCAGTACTTC.

CDR3 amino acids: CASSSLASGRGNEQFF. CDR3 bases: TGTGCCAGCAGTTCCCTGGCTAGCGGGAGAGGTAATGAGCAGTTCTTC. This chain joins TRBV27 and TRBJ2-1; 10 nucleotides line up with TRBD2. Trimming at V came to 4 bases and at J to 7 bases, leaving 10 bases not matched to a gene. The length of the CDR3 is 16 residues. Germline V gives CDR1 MNHEY, CDR2 SMNVEV (reference sequence).

This clone showed up just once. This chain links TRBV27 with TRBJ1-2, with 9 nucleotides matching TRBD1. This CDR3 contains 14 residues. Looked up from germline, CDR1 is MNHEY and CDR2 is SMNVEV (reference sequence). V gave up 0 bases and J gave up 8 bases; unmatched junction bases: 4. CDR3 sequence (DNA): TGTGCCAGCAGTTTATCCTACAGGGGGCTAGGCTACACCTTC. Its protein product is CASSLSYRGLGYTF.

V and J are TRBV6-2 or TRBV6-3 and TRBJ2-1; 8 bases fit TRBD1. Losses at the gene ends were 4 bases for V and 4 bases for J; bases not matched to a gene: 12. CDR1 MNHEY and CDR2 SVGEGT come from the germline V gene. The length of the CDR3 is 17 residues. CDR3 region: CASSSGFTGGPYNEQFF. CDR3 bases: TGTGCCAGCAGTTCCGGATTTACAGGGGGGCCTTACAATGAGCAGTTCTTC.

This clone was seen once. The rearrangement links TRBV30 to TRBJ2-7; weak D call: TRBD2 (6 bases). The V end lost 0 bases, the J end lost 2 bases, and 17 bases lay between the germline ends. From germline, CDR1 is GTSNPN and CDR2 SVGIG (reference sequence). CDR3 length: 16 amino acids. The CDR3 DNA sequence: TGTGCCTGGAGTGTATGGGGCGGGACGGCCACCTACGAGCAGTACTTC. This encodes CAWSVWGGTATYEQYF.

This clone was recorded once. The chain is built from TRBV7-9 and TRBJ2-2; a weak D match, TRBD2 (6 bases). There are 16 residues in the CDR3. The germline V and J ends were trimmed by 5 bases and 3 bases, with 16 bases remaining between them. Germline V gene data show CDR1 as SEHNR and CDR2 as FQNEAQ (reference sequence). Written as DNA, the CDR3 is TGTGCCAGCAGCCTATCCGGAGTAGCGGACACCGGGGAGCTGTTTTTT. As protein: CASSLSGVADTGELFF.

The V and J genes are TRBV9 and TRBJ1-1; no definite D call. The CDR3 has 13 amino acids. Per germline, CDR1 SGDLS and CDR2 YYNGEE. V was cut by 0 bases and J by 6 bases, with 9 bases left in between. The CDR3 sequence is CASSVVPTAEAFF. CDR3 nucleotide sequence: TGTGCCAGCAGCGTAGTTCCCACGGCTGAAGCTTTCTTT.

The chain is built from TRBV11-2 and TRBJ2-3; 10 bases align to TRBD2. Germline CDR1 is SGHAT and CDR2 is FQNNGV. The CDR3 loop spans 16 amino acids. V was clipped by 5 bases and J by 3 bases; unmatched bases: 8. In DNA, the CDR3 is TGTGCCAGCAGCCACCTCGGACTAGCGGTTACAGATACGCAGTATTTT. Its protein product is CASSHLGLAVTDTQYF. The full variable domain, in which reference TRBV11-2 and TRBJ2-3 provide the parts outside the CDR3, is EAGVAQSPRYKIIEKRQSVAFWCNPISGHATLYWYQQILGQGPKLLIQFQNNGVVDDSQLPKDRFSAERLKGVDSTLKIQPAKLEDSAVYLCASSHLGLAVTDTQYFGPGTRLTVL.

V gene TRBV3-1 (or the pseudogene TRBV3-2) combines with J gene TRBJ1-1; 7 bases line up with TRBD1. This CDR3 spans 19 amino acids. Germline V gene lookup returns CDR1 LGHDT and CDR2 YNNKEL (reference sequence). With 4 bases clipped from V and 4 bases from J, the junction kept 21 bases outside the gene matches. CDR3 bases: TGTGCCAGCAGCCCCACACGCATCGCCAATTACAGGGGACGCACTGAAGCTTTCTTT. This gives the protein CASSPTRIANYRGRTEAFF.

The genes are TRBV28 and TRBJ1-1, with TRBD1 as a possible D gene (5 bases). The V end lost 1 base, the J end lost 4 bases, and 10 bases lay between the germline ends. This CDR3 comprises 14 residues. Germline-derived CDR1 and CDR2 are MDHEN and SYDVKM. This chain's CDR3 is CASSLSGGGTEAFF. Written as DNA, the CDR3 is TGTGCCAGCAGTTTATCGGGGGGGGGCACTGAAGCTTTCTTT.

The chain is built from TRBV10-3 and TRBJ2-7, with TRBD2 matching over 7 bases. Germline V gene lookup returns CDR1 ENHRY and CDR2 SYGVKD. The CDR3 is 16 amino acids. V was pared by 4 bases and J by 1 base, with 10 bases of the junction left unmatched. CDR3 residues: CAISVHGGSESYEQYF. The DNA of the CDR3 is TGTGCCATCAGTGTTCATGGCGGGAGTGAATCCTACGAGCAGTACTTC.

The chain combines TRBV6-5 with TRBJ1-2; no clear D gene. V lost 2 bases and J lost 4, with 8 bases in between. The CDR3 loop spans 13 amino acids. Germline V gene lookup returns CDR1 MNHEY and CDR2 SVGAGI. CDR3: CASSYRQTYGYTF. CDR3 nucleotides: TGTGCCAGCAGTTACAGGCAGACCTATGGCTACACCTTC.

V and J are TRBV28 and TRBJ1-6; D gene uncertain. Between the trimmed V and J ends, which lost 7 bases and 4 bases, there was a span of 8 bases. This CDR3 is 13 amino acids long. The germline CDR1 and CDR2 sequences are MDHEN and SYDVKM. The CDR3 sequence: CASIKTYNSPLHF. CDR3 bases: TGTGCCAGCATAAAGACATATAATTCACCCCTCCACTTT.

The CDR3, as DNA: TGTGCCAGCAGTTCAAAAGCGGGGATTGCGTACAATGAGCAGTTCTTC. This sequence encodes CASSSKAGIAYNEQFF. The chain has TRBV27 and TRBJ2-1; 7 positions agree with TRBD2. The V segment lost 4 bases and the J segment 4 bases; nucleotides outside the gene matches: 10. CDR1 and CDR2 (germline): MNHEY, SMNVEV (reference sequence). The CDR3 runs 16 residues.

This clone has more than one count but fewer than ten. CDR3 amino acids: CASSPLEGLGDREQFF. CDR3 bases: TGTGCCAGCTCACCCCTCGAGGGACTAGGTGACCGTGAGCAGTTCTTC. The rearrangement joins TRBV18 to TRBJ2-1; 8 nucleotides match TRBD2. The trim removed 3 bases at V and 9 bases at J, leaving 13 bases unmatched. Germline V gene sequence: CDR1 KGHSH, CDR2 LQKENI. The CDR3 covers 16 residues.

This clone was observed a few times. This chain links TRBV27 with TRBJ2-1; 10 positions agree with TRBD2. There are 16 residues in the CDR3. The germline gives CDR1 MNHEY, CDR2 SMNVEV (reference sequence). The V and J ends lost 0 bases and 9 bases, in that order; junction bases with no gene match: 8. CDR3 amino acids: CASSLSASGSIREQFF. The CDR3 region has the DNA TGTGCCAGCAGTTTATCGGCTAGCGGGAGCATCCGTGAGCAGTTCTTC.